A selection of T cell receptor beta chains follows, all from one sample in a study of blood T cell repertoires in COVID-19. Repertoires were generated with immunoSEQ multiplex PCR, while TCRdb's copy carries only in-frame clones and drops some. The sample records around 300,000 clones, 83% being singletons. Specimen: peripheral blood. Source of these receptors: a woman in her fifties or sixties who had recovered from COVID-19. Each CDR3 is given with its conserved first and last residue. Fields, in order: D gene, CDR3 length, J gene, V gene, clone size, CDR3 protein, CDR3 DNA. The D gene is left open where the match is weak. The size of a clone is reported for some rows only, either as once, few or many, or as a class for expanded clones.

TRBD2 | 14 | TRBJ2-7 | TRBV27 | . | CASSLSGVGYEQYF | TGTGCCAGCAGTTTAAGCGGGGTAGGTTACGAGCAGTACTTC
TRBD2 | 16 | TRBJ2-7 | TRBV7-8 | . | CASSLMLAGGSYEQYF | TGTGCCAGCAGCTTAATGCTAGCGGGGGGATCCTACGAGCAGTACTTC
. | 13 | TRBJ2-1 | TRBV6-6 | . | CASSAGIYNEQFF | TGTGCCAGCAGTGCAGGGATCTACAATGAGCAGTTCTTC
. | 14 | TRBJ2-3 | TRBV7-3 | . | CASSYAGSTDTQYF | TGTGCCAGCAGCTATGCGGGGAGCACAGATACGCAGTATTTT
TRBD2 | 16 | TRBJ2-7 | TRBV27 | once | CASSFSLAGGADEQYF | TGTGCCAGCAGTTTCTCTTTAGCGGGGGGCGCGGACGAGCAGTACTTC
TRBD1 | 19 | TRBJ2-2 | TRBV4-2 | . | CASSHPPPRQGPNTGELFF | TGTGCCAGCAGCCATCCTCCCCCGAGACAGGGACCTAACACCGGGGAGCTGTTTTTT
. | 13 | TRBJ2-4 | TRBV30 | . | CAWRRQDGNIQYF | TGTGCCTGGAGGAGACAGGATGGAAACATTCAGTACTTC
. | 15 | TRBJ2-3 | TRBV19 | . | CASSLRQGLTDTQYF | TGTGCCAGTAGTTTACGACAGGGACTCACAGATACGCAGTATTTT
. | 14 | TRBJ1-2 | TRBV7-9 | . | CASSPGATNYGYTF | TGTGCCAGCAGCCCAGGGGCGACTAACTATGGCTACACCTTC
. | 16 | TRBJ1-2 | TRBV7-9 | few | CASSPVGVGPNYGYTF | TGTGCCAGCAGCCCAGTGGGAGTGGGCCCGAACTATGGCTACACCTTC
. | 14 | TRBJ2-7 | TRBV6-6 | . | CASSPPDLSYEQYF | TGTGCCAGCAGTCCACCGGACTTATCCTACGAGCAGTACTTC
TRBD1 | 15 | TRBJ1-2 | TRBV14 | . | CASSQLGQGRYGYTF | TGTGCCAGCAGCCAACTCGGACAGGGGCGGTATGGCTACACCTTC
. | 15 | TRBJ1-6 | TRBV7-9 | . | CASSLASGVNSPLHF | TGTGCCAGCAGCTTAGCGTCAGGGGTAAATTCACCCCTCCACTTT
. | 14 | TRBJ1-1 | TRBV5-1 | . | CASSGFNSGTEAFF | TGCGCCAGCAGCGGTTTTAACTCTGGCACTGAAGCTTTCTTT
. | 17 | TRBJ2-2 | TRBV19 | . | CASSISADSLYTGELFF | TGTGCCAGTAGTATCTCCGCCGACAGTCTTTACACCGGGGAGCTGTTTTTT
. | 15 | TRBJ2-3 | TRBV6-5 | once | CASAPGHQITDTQYF | TGTGCCAGCGCCCCGGGACACCAGATCACAGATACGCAGTATTTT